Reported below is one T cell receptor (beta chain). The V gene's germline CDR1 is KGHDR and CDR2 SFDVKD. CDR3 length: 14 amino acids. V was pared by 7 bases and J by 6 bases, with 5 bases of the junction left unmatched. Under the authors' procedure: It was from reference gene primer amplification that nucleated cell counts were estimated. TCRdb's table, derived via immunoSEQ multiplex PCR, lists solely in-frame clones and lacks some. Clone size and the V and J calls come from that table; the DNA yielded D and trimming. This sample has around 100,000 clones; 85% occur once, and the top ten carry under 15%. The data originate from a study of blood T cell repertoires in COVID-19. The overall study: Sites across the United States, Italy and Spain contributed samples from acute and convalescent COVID-19. PBMCs, B-cell-depleted T cells, or T cells were the source of the cDNA or gDNA that made up the material.

The clonotype originates from a man aged 45 to 65 with active or convalescent COVID-19. The sample comprised peripheral blood. The chain uses TRBV24-1 and TRBJ2-1; 10 bases align to TRBD2. CDR3 sequence: CATRSGRAVNEQFF. The CDR3 DNA reads as TGTGCCACCAGGAGCGGGAGGGCCGTCAATGAGCAGTTCTTC.